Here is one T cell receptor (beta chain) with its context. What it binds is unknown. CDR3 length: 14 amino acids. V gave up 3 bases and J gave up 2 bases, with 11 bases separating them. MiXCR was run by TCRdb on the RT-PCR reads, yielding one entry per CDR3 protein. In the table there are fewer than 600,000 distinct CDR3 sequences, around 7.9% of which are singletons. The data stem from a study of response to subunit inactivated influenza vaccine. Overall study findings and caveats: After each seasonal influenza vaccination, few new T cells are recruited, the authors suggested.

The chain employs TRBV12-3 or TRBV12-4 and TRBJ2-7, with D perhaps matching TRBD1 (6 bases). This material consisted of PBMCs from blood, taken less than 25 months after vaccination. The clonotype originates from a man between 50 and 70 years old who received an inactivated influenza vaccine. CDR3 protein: CASSLGAGPYEQYF. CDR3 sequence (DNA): TGTGCCAGCAGTTTGGGGGCAGGTCCCTACGAGCAGTACTTC.